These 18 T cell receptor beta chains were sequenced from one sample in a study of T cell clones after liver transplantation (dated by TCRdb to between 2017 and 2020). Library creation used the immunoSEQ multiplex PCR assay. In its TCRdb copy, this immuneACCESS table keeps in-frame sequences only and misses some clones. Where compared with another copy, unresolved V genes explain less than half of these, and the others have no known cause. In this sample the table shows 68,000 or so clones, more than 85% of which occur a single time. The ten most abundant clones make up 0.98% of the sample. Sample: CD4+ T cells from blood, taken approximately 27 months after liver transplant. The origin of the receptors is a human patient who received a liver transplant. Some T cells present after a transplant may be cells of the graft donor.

CDR3 protein: CASSLTGPSWGFSYEQYF. CDR3 sequence (DNA): TGTGCCAGCAGTTTAACCGGGCCATCCTGGGGATTCTCCTACGAGCAGTACTTC. The V and J genes are TRBV27 and TRBJ2-7; D is uncertain. V was clipped by 2 bases and J by 0 bases, with 20 bases between them. Germline lookup yields CDR1 MNHEY and CDR2 SMNVEV (reference sequence). The CDR3 covers 18 residues.

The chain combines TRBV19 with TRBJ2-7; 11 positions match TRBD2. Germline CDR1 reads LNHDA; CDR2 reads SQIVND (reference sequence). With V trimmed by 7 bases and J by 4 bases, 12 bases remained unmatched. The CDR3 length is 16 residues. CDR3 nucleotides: TGTGCCAGTAATCGGTTTAGCGGGAGGGCCTCGTACGAGCAGTACTTC. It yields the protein CASNRFSGRASYEQYF.

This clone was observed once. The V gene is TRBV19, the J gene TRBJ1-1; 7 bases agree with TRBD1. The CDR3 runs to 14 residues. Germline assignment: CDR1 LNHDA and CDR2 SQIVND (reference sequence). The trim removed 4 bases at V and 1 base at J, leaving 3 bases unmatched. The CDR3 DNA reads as TGTGCCAGTAGTACGACAGGGAGGAACACTGAAGCTTTCTTT. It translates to CASSTTGRNTEAFF.

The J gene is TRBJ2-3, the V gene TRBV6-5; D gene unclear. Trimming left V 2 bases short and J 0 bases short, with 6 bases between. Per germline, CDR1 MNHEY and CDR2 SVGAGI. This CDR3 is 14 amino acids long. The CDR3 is CASSYGHSTDTQYF. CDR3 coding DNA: TGTGCCAGCAGTTACGGTCACAGCACAGATACGCAGTATTTT.

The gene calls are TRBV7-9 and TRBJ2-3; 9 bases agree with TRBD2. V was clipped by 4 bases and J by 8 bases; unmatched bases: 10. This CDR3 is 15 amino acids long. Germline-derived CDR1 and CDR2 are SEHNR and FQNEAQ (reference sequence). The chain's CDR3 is CASSSSSGEAPTQYF. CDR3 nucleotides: TGTGCCAGCAGCTCCTCTAGCGGGGAGGCGCCTACGCAGTATTTT.

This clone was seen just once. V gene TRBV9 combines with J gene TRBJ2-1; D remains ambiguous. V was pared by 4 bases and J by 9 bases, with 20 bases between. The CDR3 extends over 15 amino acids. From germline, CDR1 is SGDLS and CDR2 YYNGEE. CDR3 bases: TGTGCCAGCAGCTTACTCGGGCTGAGACATCGTGAGCAGTTCTTC. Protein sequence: CASSLLGLRHREQFF. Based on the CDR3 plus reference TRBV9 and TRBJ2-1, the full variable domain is DSGVTQTPKHLITATGQRVTLRCSPRSGDLSVYWYQQSLDQGLQFLIQYYNGEERAKGNILERFSAQQFPDLHSELNLSSLELGDSALYFCASSLLGLRHREQFFGPGTRLTVL.

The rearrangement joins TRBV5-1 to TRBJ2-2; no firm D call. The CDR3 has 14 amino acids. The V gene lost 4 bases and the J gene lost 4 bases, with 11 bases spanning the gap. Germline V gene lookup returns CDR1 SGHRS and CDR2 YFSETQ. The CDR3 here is CASSEDLGTGELFF. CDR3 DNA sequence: TGCGCCAGCAGCGAAGACCTAGGCACCGGGGAGCTGTTTTTT.

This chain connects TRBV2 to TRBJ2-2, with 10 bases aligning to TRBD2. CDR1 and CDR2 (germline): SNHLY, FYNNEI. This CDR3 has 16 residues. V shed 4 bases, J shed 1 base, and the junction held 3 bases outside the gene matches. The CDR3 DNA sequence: TGTGCCAGCAGTGTATCTAGCGGGAGGAACACCGGGGAGCTGTTTTTT. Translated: CASSVSSGRNTGELFF.

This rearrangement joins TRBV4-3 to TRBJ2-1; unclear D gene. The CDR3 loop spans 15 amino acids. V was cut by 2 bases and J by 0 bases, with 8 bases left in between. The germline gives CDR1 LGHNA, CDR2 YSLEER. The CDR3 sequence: CASSQQTSSYNEQFF. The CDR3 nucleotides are TGCGCCAGCAGCCAACAGACGAGCTCCTACAATGAGCAGTTCTTC.

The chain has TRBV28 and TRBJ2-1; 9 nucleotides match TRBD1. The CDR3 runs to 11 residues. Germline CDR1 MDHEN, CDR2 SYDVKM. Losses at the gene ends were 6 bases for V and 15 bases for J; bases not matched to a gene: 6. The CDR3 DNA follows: TGTGCCAGCAGGGCGACAGGGGGTCCGTTCTTC. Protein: CASRATGGPFF.

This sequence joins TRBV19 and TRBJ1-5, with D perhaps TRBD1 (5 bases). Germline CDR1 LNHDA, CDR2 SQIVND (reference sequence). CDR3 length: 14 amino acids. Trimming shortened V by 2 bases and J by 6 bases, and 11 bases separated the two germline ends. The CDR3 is CASSINGGGQPQHF. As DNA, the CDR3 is TGTGCCAGTAGTATAAACGGGGGGGGTCAGCCCCAGCATTTT.

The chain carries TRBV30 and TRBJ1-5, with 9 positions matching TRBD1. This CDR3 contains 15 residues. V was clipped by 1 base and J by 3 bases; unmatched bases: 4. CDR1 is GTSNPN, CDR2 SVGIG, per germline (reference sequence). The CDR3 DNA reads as TGTGCCTGGAGTGGGGGGACAGGGATCAATCAGCCCCAGCATTTT. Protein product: CAWSGGTGINQPQHF.

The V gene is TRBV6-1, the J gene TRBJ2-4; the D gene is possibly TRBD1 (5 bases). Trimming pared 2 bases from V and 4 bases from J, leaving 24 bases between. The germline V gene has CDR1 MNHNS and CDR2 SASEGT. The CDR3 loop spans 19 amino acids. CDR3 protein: CASSETDRTNALKKNIQYF. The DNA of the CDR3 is TGTGCCAGCAGTGAAACAGACAGAACTAACGCGTTGAAGAAAAACATTCAGTACTTC.

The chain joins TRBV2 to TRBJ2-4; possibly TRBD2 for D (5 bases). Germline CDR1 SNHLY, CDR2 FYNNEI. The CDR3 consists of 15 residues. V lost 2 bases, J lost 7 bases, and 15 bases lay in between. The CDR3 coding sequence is TGTGCCAGCAGTGAACTTCTAGCCTCCACGAACATTCAGTACTTC. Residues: CASSELLASTNIQYF.

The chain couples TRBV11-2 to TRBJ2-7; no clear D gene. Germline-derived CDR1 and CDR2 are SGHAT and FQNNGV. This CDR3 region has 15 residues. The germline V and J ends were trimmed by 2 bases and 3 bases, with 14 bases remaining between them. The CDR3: CASSLQSASLYEQYF. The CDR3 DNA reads TGTGCCAGCAGCTTACAGAGCGCCTCTCTCTACGAGCAGTACTTC.

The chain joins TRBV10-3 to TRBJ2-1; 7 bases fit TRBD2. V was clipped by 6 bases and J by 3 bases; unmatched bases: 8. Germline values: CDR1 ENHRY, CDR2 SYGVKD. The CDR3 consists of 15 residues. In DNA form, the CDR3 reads TGTGCCATCAGGGGCGGGACTACAATCTACAATGAGCAGTTCTTC. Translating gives CAIRGGTTIYNEQFF.

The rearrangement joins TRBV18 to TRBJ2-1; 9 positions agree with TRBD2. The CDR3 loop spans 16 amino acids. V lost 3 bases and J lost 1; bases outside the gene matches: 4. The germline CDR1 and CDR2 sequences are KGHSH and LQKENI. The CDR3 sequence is CASSPYSGSSYNEQFF. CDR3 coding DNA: TGTGCCAGCTCACCCTATAGCGGGAGTTCCTACAATGAGCAGTTCTTC.

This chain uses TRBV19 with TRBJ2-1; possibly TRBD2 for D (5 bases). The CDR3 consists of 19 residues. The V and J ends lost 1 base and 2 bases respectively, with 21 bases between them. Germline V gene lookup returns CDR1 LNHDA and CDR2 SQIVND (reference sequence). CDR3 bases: TGTGCCAGTAGTATAGGCCCGGAAGGCGGGTTTAGGCCCTACAATGAGCAGTTCTTC. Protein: CASSIGPEGGFRPYNEQFF.